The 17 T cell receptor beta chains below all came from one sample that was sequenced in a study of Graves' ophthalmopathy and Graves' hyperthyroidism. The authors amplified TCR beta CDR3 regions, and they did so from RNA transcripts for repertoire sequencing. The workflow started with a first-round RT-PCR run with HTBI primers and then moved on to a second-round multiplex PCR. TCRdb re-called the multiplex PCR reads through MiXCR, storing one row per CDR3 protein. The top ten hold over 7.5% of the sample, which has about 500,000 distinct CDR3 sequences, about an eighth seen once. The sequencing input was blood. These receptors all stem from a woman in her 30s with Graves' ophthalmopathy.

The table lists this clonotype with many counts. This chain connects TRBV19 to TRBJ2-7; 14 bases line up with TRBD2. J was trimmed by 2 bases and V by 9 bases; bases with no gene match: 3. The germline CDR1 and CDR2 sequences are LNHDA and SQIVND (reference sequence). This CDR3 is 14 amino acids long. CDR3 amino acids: CASRLAGGPYEQYF. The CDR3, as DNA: TGTGCCAGCCGACTAGCGGGAGGGCCCTACGAGCAGTACTTC.

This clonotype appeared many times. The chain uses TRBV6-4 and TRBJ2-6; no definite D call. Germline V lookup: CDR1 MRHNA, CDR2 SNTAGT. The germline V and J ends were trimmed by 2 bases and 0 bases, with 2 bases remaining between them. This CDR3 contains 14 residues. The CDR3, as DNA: TGTGCCAGCAGTGACGGCTCTGGGGCCAACGTCCTGACTTTC. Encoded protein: CASSDGSGANVLTF.

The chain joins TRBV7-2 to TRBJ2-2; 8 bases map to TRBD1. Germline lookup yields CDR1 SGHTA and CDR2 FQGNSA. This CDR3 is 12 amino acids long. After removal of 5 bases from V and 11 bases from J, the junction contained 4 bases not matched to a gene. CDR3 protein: CASSPDRGELFF. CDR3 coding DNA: TGTGCCAGCAGCCCAGACAGGGGCGAGCTGTTTTTT.

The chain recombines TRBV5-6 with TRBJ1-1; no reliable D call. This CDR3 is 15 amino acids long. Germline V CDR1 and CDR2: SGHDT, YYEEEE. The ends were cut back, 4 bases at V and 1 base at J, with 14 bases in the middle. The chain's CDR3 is CASSMAIGANTEAFF. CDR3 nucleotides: TGTGCCAGCAGCATGGCTATCGGAGCGAACACTGAAGCTTTCTTT.

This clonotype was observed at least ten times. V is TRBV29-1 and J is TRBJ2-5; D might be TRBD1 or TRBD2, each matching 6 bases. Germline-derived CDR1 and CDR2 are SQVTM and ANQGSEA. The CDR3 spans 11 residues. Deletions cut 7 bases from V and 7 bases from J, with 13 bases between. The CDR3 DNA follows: TGCAGCGAGGGGGGTGGAGGGACCCAGTACTTC. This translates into CSEGGGGTQYF.

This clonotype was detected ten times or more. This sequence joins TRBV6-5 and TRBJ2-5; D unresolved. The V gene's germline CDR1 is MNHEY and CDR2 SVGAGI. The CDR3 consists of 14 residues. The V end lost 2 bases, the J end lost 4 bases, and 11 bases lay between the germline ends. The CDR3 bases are TGTGCCAGCAGTTACGGTGACCTCAGAGAGACCCAGTACTTC. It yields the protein CASSYGDLRETQYF.

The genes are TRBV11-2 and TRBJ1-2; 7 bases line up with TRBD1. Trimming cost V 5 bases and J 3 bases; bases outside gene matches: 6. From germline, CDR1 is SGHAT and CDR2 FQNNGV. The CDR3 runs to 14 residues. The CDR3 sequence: CASSASGGYYGYTF. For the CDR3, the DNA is TGTGCCAGCAGCGCCTCAGGGGGTTACTATGGCTACACCTTC.

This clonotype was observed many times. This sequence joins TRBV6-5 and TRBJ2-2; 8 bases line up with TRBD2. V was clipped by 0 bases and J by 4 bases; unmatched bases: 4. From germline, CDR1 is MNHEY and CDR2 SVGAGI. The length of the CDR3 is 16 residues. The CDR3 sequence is CASSYSSGGGTGELFF. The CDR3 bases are TGTGCCAGCAGTTACTCTTCCGGGGGGGGCACCGGGGAGCTGTTTTTT.

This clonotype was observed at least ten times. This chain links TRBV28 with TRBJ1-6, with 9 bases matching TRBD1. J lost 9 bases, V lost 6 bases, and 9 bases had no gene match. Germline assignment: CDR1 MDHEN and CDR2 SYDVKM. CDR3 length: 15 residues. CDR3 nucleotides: TGTGCCAGCAGACAATACGGGACAGGGATTTCACCCCTCCACTTT. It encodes CASRQYGTGISPLHF.

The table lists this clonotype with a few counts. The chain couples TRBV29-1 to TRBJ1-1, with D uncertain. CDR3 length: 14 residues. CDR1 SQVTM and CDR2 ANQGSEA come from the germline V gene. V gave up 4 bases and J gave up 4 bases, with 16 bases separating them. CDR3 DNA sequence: TGCAGCGTTGCACCGGGAGGCAGGCGCACTGAAGCTTTCTTT. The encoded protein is CSVAPGGRRTEAFF.

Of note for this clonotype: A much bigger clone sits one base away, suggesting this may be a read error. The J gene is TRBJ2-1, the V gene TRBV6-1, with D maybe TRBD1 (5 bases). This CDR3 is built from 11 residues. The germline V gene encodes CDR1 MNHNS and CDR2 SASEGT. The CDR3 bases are TGTGCCAGCAGTGCGGACAATGAGAAGTTCTTC. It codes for CASSADNEKFF.

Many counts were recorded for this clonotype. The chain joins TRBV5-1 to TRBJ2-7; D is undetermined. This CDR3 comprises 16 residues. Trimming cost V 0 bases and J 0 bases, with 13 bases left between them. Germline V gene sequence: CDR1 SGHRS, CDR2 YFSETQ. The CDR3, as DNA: TGCGCCAGCAGCTTGGAAGGTGGTGCCTTCTCCTACGAGCAGTACTTC. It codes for CASSLEGGAFSYEQYF.

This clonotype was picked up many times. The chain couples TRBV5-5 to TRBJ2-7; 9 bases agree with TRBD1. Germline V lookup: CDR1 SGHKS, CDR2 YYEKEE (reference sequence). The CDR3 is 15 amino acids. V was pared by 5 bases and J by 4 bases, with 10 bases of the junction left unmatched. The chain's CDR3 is CASRWGQGDFYEQYF. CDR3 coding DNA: TGTGCCAGCAGATGGGGACAGGGCGACTTTTACGAGCAGTACTTC. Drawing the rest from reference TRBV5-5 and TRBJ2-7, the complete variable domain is DAGVTQSPTHLIKTRGQQVTLRCSPISGHKSVSWYQQVLGQGPQFIFQYYEKEERGRGNFPDRFSARQFPNYSSELNVNALLLGDSALYLCASRWGQGDFYEQYFGPGTRLTVT.

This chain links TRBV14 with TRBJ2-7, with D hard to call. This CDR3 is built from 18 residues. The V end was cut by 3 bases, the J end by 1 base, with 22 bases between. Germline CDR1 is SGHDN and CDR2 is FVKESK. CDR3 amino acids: CASSHGALGVGPSYEQYF. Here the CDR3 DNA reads TGTGCCAGCAGCCACGGTGCTCTCGGAGTAGGCCCGTCCTACGAGCAGTACTTC.

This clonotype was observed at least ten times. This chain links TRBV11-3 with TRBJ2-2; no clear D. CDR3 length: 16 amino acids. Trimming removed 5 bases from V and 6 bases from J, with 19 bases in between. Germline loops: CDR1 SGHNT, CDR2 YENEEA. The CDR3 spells CASSHPTSDGPGELFF. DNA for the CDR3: TGTGCCAGCAGCCATCCAACATCGGATGGGCCCGGGGAGCTGTTTTTT.

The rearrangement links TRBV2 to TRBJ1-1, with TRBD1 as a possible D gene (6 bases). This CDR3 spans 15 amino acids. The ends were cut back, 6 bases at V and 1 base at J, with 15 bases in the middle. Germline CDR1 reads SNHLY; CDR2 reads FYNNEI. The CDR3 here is CASRSRDTKNTEAFF. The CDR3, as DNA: TGTGCCAGCAGGTCACGGGACACGAAGAACACTGAAGCTTTCTTT.

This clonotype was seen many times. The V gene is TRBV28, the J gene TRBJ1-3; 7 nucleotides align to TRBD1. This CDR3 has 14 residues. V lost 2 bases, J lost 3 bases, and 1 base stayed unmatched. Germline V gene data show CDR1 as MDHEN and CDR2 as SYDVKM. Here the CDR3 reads CASSLGTVGNTIYF. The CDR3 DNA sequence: TGTGCCAGCAGTTTAGGGACAGTTGGAAACACCATATATTTT.